This T cell receptor beta chain emerged from a study of blood T cells in healthy people across ages. Of note for this clonotype: The antigen remains undetermined.

There are 18 residues in the CDR3. J was trimmed by 2 bases and V by 3 bases; bases with no gene match: 8. Notes on the study in general: Across the age range, TCR beta diversity per million T cells fell in a roughly linear way. The study could not conclusively compare naive and antigen-experienced cells, given its unsorted PBMCs. Researchers judged that diversity estimates from one million T cells fell short of true values.

Together with a sample-barcoded 5' primer, a J-beta primer mix was included in a second PCR lasting about 6 to 11 cycles. From the 5' RACE reads, TCRdb called clonotypes with MiXCR, one entry per CDR3 protein. This table has fewer than 1 million distinct CDR3 sequences, around 42% appearing once. Individuals who donated were healthy Caucasians from Russia aged about 6 to 100. The chain has TRBV12-3 or TRBV12-4 and TRBJ2-1, with TRBD2 identical over 12 bases. The TCR sequence derives from a man aged 55 to 69 in good health. Sequenced sample: blood. In DNA form, the CDR3 reads TGTGCCAGCAGTTTGTGGCTAGCGGGGGGGCCGACCTACAATGAGCAGTTCTTC. It encodes CASSLWLAGGPTYNEQFF.